Listed below are T cell receptor beta chains from one sample, sequenced in a study of technical replicates of blood from several donors. TCRdb keeps only in-frame clones here, not all; method: immunoSEQ multiplex PCR. The sample carries under 80,000 clones, just under 97% recorded once. The sample consisted of T cells isolated from PBMCs. These receptors were collected from a human donor in good health. Each CDR3 is given with its conserved first and last residue. A D gene is named only where the DNA matches it firmly. A row's size may be missing; if present it is once, few, many or a size class.

v_call	j_call	d_call	clone_size	cdr3_nt	cdr3_aa
TRBV7-8	TRBJ2-7	NA	NA	TGTGCCAGCAGAAATGACCGATATAGCCTATACGAGCAGTACTTC	CASRNDRYSLYEQYF
TRBV5-6	TRBJ1-1	NA	NA	TGTGCCAGCAGCCGGGGAGCGGGAGGAGGGAACACTGAAGCTTTCTTT	CASSRGAGGGNTEAFF
TRBV2	TRBJ1-4	TRBD1	NA	TGTGCCAGCAGGCCTCAGGGGGCTGGGGAAAAACTGTTTTTT	CASRPQGAGEKLFF
TRBV6-5	TRBJ1-5	NA	NA	TGTGCCAGCAGTTACTCAGCGGCGGGGAGGAAGCCCCAGCATTTT	CASSYSAAGRKPQHF
TRBV7-9	TRBJ2-1	NA	NA	TGTGCCAGCAGCACCCTCCCGGGAGCGGTCGAGCAGTTCTTC	CASSTLPGAVEQFF
TRBV10-1	TRBJ2-1	TRBD2	NA	TGCGCCAGCAGTGAGTACCTAGCGGGAGGGAAGGAGCAGTTCTTC	CASSEYLAGGKEQFF
TRBV19	TRBJ2-7	TRBD1	NA	TGTGCCAGTAGCAGGGGGACAGATCTCTCCTACGAGCAGTACTTC	CASSRGTDLSYEQYF
TRBV6-1	TRBJ2-3	TRBD2	NA	TGTGCCAGCAGTGAAGGCATTAGCGGGAGGGCAACAGATACGCAGTATTTT	CASSEGISGRATDTQYF
TRBV6-1	TRBJ2-4	TRBD1	NA	TGTGCCAGCACTAGACAGGGGGCGGCCAAAAACATTCAGTACTTC	CASTRQGAAKNIQYF
TRBV2	TRBJ2-1	NA	NA	TGTGCCAGCAGGGGAGTAGTTTATGAGCAGTTCTTC	CASRGVVYEQFF
TRBV14	TRBJ1-1	NA	once	TGTGCCAGCAGCCCAAACAGGGTCACTGAAGCTTTCTTT	CASSPNRVTEAFF
TRBV7-9	TRBJ2-1	TRBD2	once	TGTGCCAGCAGCTCGAACCCCGGGAGGCCCTCCTACAATGAGCAGTTCTTC	CASSSNPGRPSYNEQFF
TRBV5-1	TRBJ2-3	TRBD2	NA	TGCGCCAGCAGCTTGGAGGGACTAGCGGCAGATACGCAGTATTTT	CASSLEGLAADTQYF
TRBV14	TRBJ2-5	TRBD1	NA	TGTGCCAGCAGCCAAGACCGGGAAAGGGACAGAGAGACCCAGTACTTC	CASSQDRERDRETQYF
TRBV7-6	TRBJ2-1	TRBD2	NA	TGTGCCAGCAGCCCTATCTCCCCGGGAGGGCCCGTCAATGAGCAGTTCTTC	CASSPISPGGPVNEQFF
TRBV6-5	TRBJ2-5	NA	NA	TGTGCCAGCAGTTACCAGGGGACCCAAGAGACCCAGTACTTC	CASSYQGTQETQYF
TRBV7-9	TRBJ2-2	TRBD1	once	TGTGCCAGCAGCTTTACAGGGGGAAGGAGCACCGGGGAGCTGTTTTTT	CASSFTGGRSTGELFF
TRBV5-1	TRBJ1-1	NA	NA	TGCGCCAGCAGCTTGGTCTCGAACACTGAAGCTTTCTTT	CASSLVSNTEAFF
TRBV7-2	TRBJ1-2	NA	NA	TGTGCCAGCAGCTTGGGCCAGGGGACATACAACTATGGCTACACCTTC	CASSLGQGTYNYGYTF
TRBV4-1	TRBJ2-5	TRBD2	NA	TGCGCCAGCAGCCACCCTGAAGCGGGAGCAAGGGAGACCCAGTACTTC	CASSHPEAGARETQYF
TRBV7-3	TRBJ1-6	TRBD1	few	TGTGCCAGCAGCCTATACGAACAGGGGGCATCTTCACCCCTCCACTTT	CASSLYEQGASSPLHF
TRBV5-1	TRBJ2-7	NA	NA	TGCGCCAGCAGCTTGGCCAGCTCCTACGAGCAGTACTTC	CASSLASSYEQYF
TRBV7-9	TRBJ1-3	NA	NA	TGTGCCAGCAGCATAAAACAGAGAAGCTCTGGAAACACCATATATTTT	CASSIKQRSSGNTIYF
TRBV11-1	TRBJ1-2	NA	NA	TGTGCCAGCAGCTTACGGGGGAGGTATGGCTACACCTTC	CASSLRGRYGYTF
TRBV4-1	TRBJ1-5	NA	NA	TGCGCCAGCAGCCAAGGTCGGCGAAAGGGGGTTGGCAATCAGCCCCAGCATTTT	CASSQGRRKGVGNQPQHF
TRBV7-9	TRBJ2-7	TRBD1	NA	TGTGCCAGCAGGGACAGGGTCCACGAGCAGTACTTC	CASRDRVHEQYF
TRBV13	TRBJ2-7	NA	NA	TGTGCCAGCAGCCTTCGTTACGAGCAGTACTTC	CASSLRYEQYF
TRBV5-6	TRBJ2-3	NA	once	TGTGCCAGCAGCCTTCCTGTACCACAGGGTAGGACAGATACGCAGTATTTT	CASSLPVPQGRTDTQYF
TRBV11-2	TRBJ2-1	TRBD2	NA	TGTGCCAGCCTCACGGGAGGGCGTGAGCAGTTCTTC	CASLTGGREQFF
TRBV5-1	TRBJ2-3	TRBD1	once	TGCGCCAGCAGCGGACAGGGGTTCGGCACAGATACGCAGTATTTT	CASSGQGFGTDTQYF
TRBV7-6	TRBJ1-2	TRBD1	NA	TGTGCCAGCAGCCCGGACAGGGGGTTCTATGGCTACACCTTC	CASSPDRGFYGYTF
TRBV5-4	TRBJ1-6	TRBD1	NA	TGTGCCAGCAGACCCGGGACAGGGAGTTATTCACCCCTCCACTTT	CASRPGTGSYSPLHF
TRBV5-1	TRBJ1-2	NA	NA	TGCGCCAGCAGTTTTGGTTCAGGGGAAGGCTACACCTTC	CASSFGSGEGYTF
TRBV6-5	TRBJ2-5	TRBD2	NA	TGTGCCAGCAGTTATAATAGCGGGAGCTTTCGAGAGACCCAGTACTTC	CASSYNSGSFRETQYF
TRBV9	TRBJ1-4	NA	NA	TGTGCCAGCAGCGTAGAGGACAGACTAAATGAAAAACTGTTTTTT	CASSVEDRLNEKLFF
TRBV5-6	TRBJ2-2	NA	NA	TGTGCCAGCAGCTTAAGGGGGGGTCCCGGGGAGCTGTTTTTT	CASSLRGGPGELFF
TRBV5-1	TRBJ1-2	TRBD1	NA	TGCGCCAGCAGCCTTTCTCGGACAGGGTCGGCTTTGTCTGGCTACACCTTC	CASSLSRTGSALSGYTF
TRBV30	TRBJ2-3	TRBD2	once	TGTGCCTGGAGTGTAGCGGGGGGGCTCACAGATACGCAGTATTTT	CAWSVAGGLTDTQYF
TRBV10-3	TRBJ2-5	NA	NA	TGTGCCATCAGTGAATCGGGGAGAGAGACCCAGTACTTC	CAISESGRETQYF
TRBV5-1	TRBJ2-1	NA	NA	TGCGCCAGCAGCTTTACCCCTACGGATGAGCAGTTCTTC	CASSFTPTDEQFF